The T cell receptor (beta chain) described here comes from a study of cytomegalovirus exposure and HLA in healthy donors. The PCR had 60 Vbeta and 13 Jbeta primers. Some clones are missing from TCRdb's copy, which holds only in-frame ones; the method was immunoSEQ multiplex PCR. The listing records 53,000 or so clones. Sequencing input: PBMCs. This clonotype was sampled from a young man in good health and CMV-seropositive.

The CDR3 nucleotides are TGTGCCAGCACTCCTCAGGTTATTACTGAAGCTTTCTTT. As protein: CASTPQVITEAFF. The chain recombines TRBV2 with TRBJ1-1; no clear D gene. The CDR3 is made up of 13 amino acids. V gave up 7 bases and J gave up 5 bases, with 14 bases separating them. Germline-derived CDR1 and CDR2 are SNHLY and FYNNEI.